One T cell receptor (beta chain) is described in this entry. Antigen unknown. Germline CDR1 reads LNHNV; CDR2 reads YYDKDF (reference sequence). The CDR3 has 13 amino acids. V trimming: 3 bases; J trimming: 11 bases; junction bases outside the gene matches: 9. The sample is drawn from a study of T cell repertoires in cytomegalovirus infection. Background on the study: Signatures in public TCR beta sequences pointed to both CMV infection and matching HLA type.

TCRdb re-analysed the reads in MiXCR, keeping a single row per CDR3 protein. The table has nearly 700,000 distinct CDR3 sequences, about 33% seen once. The sequence derives from a human donor in good health (CMV status not recorded). Some clones in this sample may be carry-over from other donors' samples. The chain combines TRBV15 with TRBJ1-1; TRBD1 agrees at 7 bases. The sequenced sample was cultured PBMCs, obtained from culture after CMV antigen stimulation. The CDR3 region has the DNA TGTGCCACCAGCAGGACAGGGTTATCCCGGGCTTTCTTT. Translated, it gives CATSRTGLSRAFF.